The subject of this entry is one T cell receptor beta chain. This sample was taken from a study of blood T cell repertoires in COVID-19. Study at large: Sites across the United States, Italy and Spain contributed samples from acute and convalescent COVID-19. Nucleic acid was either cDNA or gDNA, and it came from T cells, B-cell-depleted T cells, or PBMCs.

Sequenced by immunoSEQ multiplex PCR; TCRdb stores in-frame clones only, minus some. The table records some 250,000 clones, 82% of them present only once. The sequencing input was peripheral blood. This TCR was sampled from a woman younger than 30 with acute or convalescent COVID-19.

CDR3 sequence: CAWRVTSDFSGELFF. The CDR3, as DNA: TGTGCCTGGAGGGTTACTAGCGACTTCAGCGGGGAGCTGTTTTTT. The rearrangement joins TRBV30 to TRBJ2-2; 7 bases fit TRBD2. Trimming took 3 bases from V and 7 from J; bases not matched to a gene: 11. CDR3 length: 15 amino acids. Germline V gives CDR1 GTSNPN, CDR2 SVGIG (reference sequence).